The clone carrying this T cell receptor beta chain was observed a handful of times. This record belongs to a study of T cell repertoires in cytomegalovirus infection. A single record per CDR3 protein comes from TCRdb applying MiXCR to the reads. The sample lists about 250,000 distinct CDR3 sequences; 15% to 20% were seen once. The sequenced material came from CD8+ T cells from PBMCs. The sequence was obtained from a human donor in good health (CMV status not recorded). Some clones in this sample may be carry-over from other donors' samples.

The CDR3 coding sequence is TGTGCCAGCAGCTCAACAGACAGGAGGAACTACAATGAGCAGTTCTTC. Its translation is CASSSTDRRNYNEQFF. The V gene is TRBV13, the J gene TRBJ2-1; D perhaps matches TRBD1 (6 bases). The CDR3 extends over 16 amino acids. CDR1 PRHDT and CDR2 FYEKMQ come from the germline V gene (reference sequence). Deletions cut 4 bases from V and 3 bases from J, with 16 bases between.